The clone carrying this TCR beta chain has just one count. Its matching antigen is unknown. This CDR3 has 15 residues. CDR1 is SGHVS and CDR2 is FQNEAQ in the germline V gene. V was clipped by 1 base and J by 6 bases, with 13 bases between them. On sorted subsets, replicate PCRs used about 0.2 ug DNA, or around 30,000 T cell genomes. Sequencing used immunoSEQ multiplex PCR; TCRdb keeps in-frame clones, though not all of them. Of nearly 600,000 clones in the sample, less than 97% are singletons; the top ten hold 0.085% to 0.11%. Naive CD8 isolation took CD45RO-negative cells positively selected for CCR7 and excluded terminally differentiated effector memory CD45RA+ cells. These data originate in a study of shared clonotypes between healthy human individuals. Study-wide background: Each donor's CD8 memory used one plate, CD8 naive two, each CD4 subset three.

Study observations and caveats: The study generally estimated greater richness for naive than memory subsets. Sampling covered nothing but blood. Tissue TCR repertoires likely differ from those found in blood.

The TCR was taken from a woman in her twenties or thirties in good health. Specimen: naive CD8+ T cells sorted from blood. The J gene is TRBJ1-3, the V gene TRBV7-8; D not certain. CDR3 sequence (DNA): TGTGCCAGCAGCTTAGTACGAGGAATTGAAAACACCATATATTTT. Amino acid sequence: CASSLVRGIENTIYF.